There are many counts of the clone carrying this TCR beta chain. The sample comes from a study of T cell repertoires in cytomegalovirus infection. As for the study in general: Matching HLA type and CMV infection were both indicated by public TCR beta signatures.

TCRdb ran MiXCR on the reads and lists one entry per CDR3 protein. Of a few hundred thousand distinct CDR3 sequences listed, about a sixth are singletons. The CDR3 is made up of 13 amino acids. Looked up from germline, CDR1 is MGHRA and CDR2 is YSYEKL. V gave up 10 bases and J gave up 0 bases, with 12 bases separating them. The sample taken for sequencing was CD8+ T cells from PBMCs. The sequence was collected from a human donor in good health (CMV status not recorded). Some clones in this sample may be carry-over from other donors' samples. The rearrangement joins TRBV4-1 to TRBJ1-2; D ambiguous. The CDR3 loop reads CATSGVANYGYTF. The CDR3 DNA sequence: TGCGCCACCAGTGGAGTAGCTAACTATGGCTACACCTTC.